This T cell receptor beta chain was sequenced in a study of blood T cell repertoires in COVID-19. Study in general: COVID-19 samples, acute and convalescent, were from the United States, Italy and Spain. Sources were T cells, B-cell-depleted T cells, or PBMCs; the material itself was cDNA or gDNA.

Germline loops: CDR1 MNHEY, CDR2 SMNVEV (reference sequence). The length of the CDR3 is 13 residues. With 6 bases removed from V and 4 bases from J, the gap between germline ends came to 13 bases. In the original workflow: The authors estimated nucleated cell counts from reference gene primer amplification. Clones were read by immunoSEQ multiplex PCR, and TCRdb kept only the in-frame ones, dropping some. The DNA gave D and trimming, while V, J and clone size come from that table. The table includes 90,000 to 150,000 clones, more than 75% detected once. The chain recombines TRBV27 with TRBJ2-7; D is possibly TRBD1 (6 bases). The specimen was peripheral blood. This TCR came from a man aged 55 to 70 with acute or convalescent COVID-19. CDR3 residues: CASSRQDSYEQYF. As DNA, the CDR3 is TGTGCCAGCAGCCGTCAGGACAGTTACGAGCAGTACTTC.